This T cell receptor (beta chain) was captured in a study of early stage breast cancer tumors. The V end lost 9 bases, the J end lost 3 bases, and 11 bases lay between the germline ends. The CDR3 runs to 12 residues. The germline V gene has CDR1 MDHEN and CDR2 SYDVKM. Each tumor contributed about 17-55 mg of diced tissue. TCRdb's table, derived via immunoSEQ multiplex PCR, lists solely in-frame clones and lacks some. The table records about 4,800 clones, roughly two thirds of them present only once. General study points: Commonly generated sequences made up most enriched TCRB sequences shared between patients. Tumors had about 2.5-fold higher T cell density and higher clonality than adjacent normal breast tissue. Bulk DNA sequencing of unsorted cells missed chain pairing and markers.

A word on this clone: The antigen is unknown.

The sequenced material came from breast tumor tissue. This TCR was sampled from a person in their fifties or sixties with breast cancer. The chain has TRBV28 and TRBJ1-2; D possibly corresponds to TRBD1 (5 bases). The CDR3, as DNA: TGTGCCAGTCTCAGGGAGGACTATGGCTACACCTTC. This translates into CASLREDYGYTF.